This T cell receptor (beta chain) emerged from a study of T cells in Graves' hyperthyroidism and ophthalmopathy. Hyperthyroidism had been newly diagnosed in patients aged 18 to 65, and its duration was under 2 months. Extraction of PBMCs used more than 8.5 ml of fresh peripheral blood. Amplified TCR beta CDR3 regions came from RNA transcripts. The HTBI primer set was used in a first-round RT-PCR of the TCR CDR3. Using its own MiXCR run on the multiplex PCR reads, TCRdb lists one record per CDR3 protein. The table lists 550,000 to 600,000 distinct CDR3 sequences, around 17% of them singletons. Germline V gives CDR1 SGHNT, CDR2 YYREEE (reference sequence). This CDR3 spans 14 amino acids. The V segment lost 4 bases and the J segment 5 bases; nucleotides outside the gene matches: 9.

Sequenced material: blood. The receptor was isolated from a woman aged 18 to 35 with Graves' hyperthyroidism. The genes are TRBV5-4 and TRBJ2-7; the match to TRBD2 covers 7 bases. CDR3 in DNA: TGTGCCAGCAGCCGATGGGAGGGCCTCGACGAGCAGTACTTC. Protein product: CASSRWEGLDEQYF.